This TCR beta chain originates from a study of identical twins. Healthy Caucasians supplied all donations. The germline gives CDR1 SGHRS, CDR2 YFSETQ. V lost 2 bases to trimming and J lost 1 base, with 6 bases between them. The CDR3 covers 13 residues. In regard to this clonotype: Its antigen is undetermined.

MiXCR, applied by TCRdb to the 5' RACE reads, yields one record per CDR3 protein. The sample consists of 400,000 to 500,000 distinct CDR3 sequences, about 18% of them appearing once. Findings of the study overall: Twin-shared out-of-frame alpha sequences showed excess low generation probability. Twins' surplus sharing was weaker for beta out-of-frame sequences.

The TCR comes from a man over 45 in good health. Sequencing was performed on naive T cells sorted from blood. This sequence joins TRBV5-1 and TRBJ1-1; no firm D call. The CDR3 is CASSFGTNTEAFF. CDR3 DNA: TGCGCCAGCAGCTTTGGCACGAACACTGAAGCTTTCTTT. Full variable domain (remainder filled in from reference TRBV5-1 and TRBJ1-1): KAGVTQTPRYLIKTRGQQVTLSCSPISGHRSVSWYQQTPGQGLQFLFEYFSETQRNKGNFPGRFSGRQFSNSRSEMNVSTLELGDSALYLCASSFGTNTEAFFGQGTRLTVV.